This TCR beta chain was recovered during a study of T cells in women clearing cervical HPV infection. Study context: No precancer developed; the control's incident HPV16 infection cleared within 12 months.

Worth noting for this clone: The antigen is unknown. The CDR3 end lies 3 residues beyond the end of the read and is filled in from the germline J gene.

The study, taken as a whole, reports: TRBV6-7 abundance was lower in cases than controls (around 0.1% versus 0.15%).

The CDR3 runs to 15 residues. The germline CDR1 and CDR2 sequences are SGHVS and FQNEAQ. This table comes from immunoSEQ multiplex PCR, and its TCRdb copy is limited to in-frame clones, with some not included. The sample data list 15,000 to 20,000 clones. This receptor was identified in a woman aged 18 to 69 with a cervical HPV16 infection that either progressed to CIN3+ or cleared (not recorded which). The sequenced sample consisted of blood buffy coat. The chain is built from TRBV7-8 and TRBJ1-2; D might be TRBD1 (6 bases). This CDR3 reads CASSLNRGASGDYTF. The CDR3 DNA, read in part, is TGTGCCAGCAGCTTAAATCGGGGGGCGTCAGGCGAC.